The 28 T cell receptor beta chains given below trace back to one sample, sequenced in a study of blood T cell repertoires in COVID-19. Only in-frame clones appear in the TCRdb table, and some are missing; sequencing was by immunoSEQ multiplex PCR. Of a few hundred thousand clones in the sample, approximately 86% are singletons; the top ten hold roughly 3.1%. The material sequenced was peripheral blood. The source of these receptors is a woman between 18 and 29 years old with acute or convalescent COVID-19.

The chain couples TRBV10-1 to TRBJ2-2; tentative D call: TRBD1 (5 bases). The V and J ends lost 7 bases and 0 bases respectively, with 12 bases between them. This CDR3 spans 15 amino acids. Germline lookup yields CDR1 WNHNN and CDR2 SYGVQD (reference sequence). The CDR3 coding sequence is TGCGCCAGCACTTCCAAGACAGCGAACACCGGGGAGCTGTTTTTT. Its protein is CASTSKTANTGELFF.

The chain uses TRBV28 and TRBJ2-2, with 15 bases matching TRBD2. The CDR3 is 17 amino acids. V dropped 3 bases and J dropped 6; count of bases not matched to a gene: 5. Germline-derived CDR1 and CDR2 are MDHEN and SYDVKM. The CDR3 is CASSFPGLAGGAGELFF. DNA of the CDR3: TGTGCCAGCAGTTTCCCGGGACTAGCGGGAGGAGCCGGGGAGCTGTTTTTT.

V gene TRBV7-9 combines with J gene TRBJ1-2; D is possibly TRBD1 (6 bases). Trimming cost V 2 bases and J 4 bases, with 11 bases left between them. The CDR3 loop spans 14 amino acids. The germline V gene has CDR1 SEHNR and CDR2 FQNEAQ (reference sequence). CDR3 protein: CASSLHRDGYGYTF. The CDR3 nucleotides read TGTGCCAGCAGCTTACACAGGGACGGCTATGGCTACACCTTC. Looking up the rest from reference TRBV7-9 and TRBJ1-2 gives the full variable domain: DTGVSQNPRHKITKRGQNVTFRCDPISEHNRLYWYRQTLGQGPEFLTYFQNEAQLEKSRLLSDRFSAERPKGSFSTLEIQRTEQGDSAMYLCASSLHRDGYGYTFGSGTRLTVV.

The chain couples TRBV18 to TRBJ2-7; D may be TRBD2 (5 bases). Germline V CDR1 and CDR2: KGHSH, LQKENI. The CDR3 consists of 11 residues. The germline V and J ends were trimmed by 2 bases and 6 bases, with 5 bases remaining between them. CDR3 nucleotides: TGTGCCAGCTCACCAGCGGGCGAGCAGTACTTC. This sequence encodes CASSPAGEQYF.

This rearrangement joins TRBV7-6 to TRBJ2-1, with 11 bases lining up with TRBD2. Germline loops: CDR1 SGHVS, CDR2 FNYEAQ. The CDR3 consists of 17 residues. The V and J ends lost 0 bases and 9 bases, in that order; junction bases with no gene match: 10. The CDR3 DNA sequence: TGTGCCAGCAGCTTAGCTCCCACTAGCGGGAGCGAACTTGAGCAGTTCTTC. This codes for CASSLAPTSGSELEQFF.

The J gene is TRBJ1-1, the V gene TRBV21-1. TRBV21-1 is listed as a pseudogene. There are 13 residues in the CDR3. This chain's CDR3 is CASRRGENTEAFF. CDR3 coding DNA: TGTGCCAGCCGCAGGGGAGAGAACACTGAAGCTTTCTTT.

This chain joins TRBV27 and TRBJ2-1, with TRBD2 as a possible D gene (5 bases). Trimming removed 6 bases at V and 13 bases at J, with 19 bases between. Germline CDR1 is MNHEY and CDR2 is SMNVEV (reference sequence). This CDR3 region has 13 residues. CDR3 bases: TGTGCCAGCAGCCACTCCATCGGGAAACCCCAGTTCTTC. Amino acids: CASSHSIGKPQFF.

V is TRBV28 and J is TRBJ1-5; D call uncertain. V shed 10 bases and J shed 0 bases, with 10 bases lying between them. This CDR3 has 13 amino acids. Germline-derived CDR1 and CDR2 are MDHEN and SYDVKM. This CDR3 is CATEDFSNQPQHF. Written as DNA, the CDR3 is TGTGCCACCGAAGACTTTAGCAATCAGCCCCAGCATTTT.

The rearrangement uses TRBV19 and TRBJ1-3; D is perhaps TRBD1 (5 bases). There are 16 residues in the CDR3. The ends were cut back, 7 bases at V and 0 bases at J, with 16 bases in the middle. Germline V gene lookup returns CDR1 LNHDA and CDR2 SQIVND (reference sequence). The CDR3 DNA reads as TGTGCCAGTAAATTGGGACTCGTGAGCTCTGGAAACACCATATATTTT. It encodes CASKLGLVSSGNTIYF.

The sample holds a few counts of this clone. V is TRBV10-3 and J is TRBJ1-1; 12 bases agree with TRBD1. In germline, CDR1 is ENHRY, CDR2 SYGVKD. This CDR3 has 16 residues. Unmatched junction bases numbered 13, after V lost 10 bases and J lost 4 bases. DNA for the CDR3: TGTGCCAGCTACCCCGGGACAGGGGGCATGGGCACTGAAGCTTTCTTT. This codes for CASYPGTGGMGTEAFF.

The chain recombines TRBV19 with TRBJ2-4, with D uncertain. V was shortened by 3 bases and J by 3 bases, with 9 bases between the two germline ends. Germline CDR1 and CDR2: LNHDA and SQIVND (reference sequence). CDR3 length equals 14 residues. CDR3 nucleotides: TGTGCCAGTAGTATTCGACTGGACAAAAACATTCAGTACTTC. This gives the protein CASSIRLDKNIQYF.

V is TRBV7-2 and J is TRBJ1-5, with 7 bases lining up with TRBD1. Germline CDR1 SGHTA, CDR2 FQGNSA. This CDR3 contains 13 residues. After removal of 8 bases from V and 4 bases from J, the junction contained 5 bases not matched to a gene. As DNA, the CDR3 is TGTGCCAGCGGCGGGACAGCAAATCAGCCCCAGCATTTT. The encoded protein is CASGGTANQPQHF.

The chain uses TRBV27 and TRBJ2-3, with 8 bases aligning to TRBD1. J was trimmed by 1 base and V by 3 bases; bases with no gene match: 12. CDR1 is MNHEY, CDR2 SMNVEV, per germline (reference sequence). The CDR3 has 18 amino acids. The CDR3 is CASSFHRGQGPRTDTQYF. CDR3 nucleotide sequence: TGTGCCAGCAGTTTCCACCGAGGACAGGGACCGCGCACAGATACGCAGTATTTT.

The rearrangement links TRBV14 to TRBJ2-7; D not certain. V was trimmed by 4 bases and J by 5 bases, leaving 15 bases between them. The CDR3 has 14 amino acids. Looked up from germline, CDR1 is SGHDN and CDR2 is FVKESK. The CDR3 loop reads CASSPSPKSHEQYF. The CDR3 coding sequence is TGTGCCAGCAGCCCGAGCCCTAAGTCCCACGAGCAGTACTTC.

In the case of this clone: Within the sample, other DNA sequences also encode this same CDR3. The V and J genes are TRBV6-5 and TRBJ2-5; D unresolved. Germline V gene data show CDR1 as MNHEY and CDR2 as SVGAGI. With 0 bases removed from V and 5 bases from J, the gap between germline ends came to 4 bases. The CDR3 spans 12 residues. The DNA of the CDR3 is TGTGCCAGCAGTTACTCGAGGGAGACCCAGTACTTC. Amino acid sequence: CASSYSRETQYF.

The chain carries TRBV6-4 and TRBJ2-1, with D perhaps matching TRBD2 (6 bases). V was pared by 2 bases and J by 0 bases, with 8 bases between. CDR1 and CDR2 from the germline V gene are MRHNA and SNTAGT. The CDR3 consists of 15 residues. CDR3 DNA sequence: TGTGCCAGCAGTGACGGGGGGAGCTCCTACAATGAGCAGTTCTTC. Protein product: CASSDGGSSYNEQFF.

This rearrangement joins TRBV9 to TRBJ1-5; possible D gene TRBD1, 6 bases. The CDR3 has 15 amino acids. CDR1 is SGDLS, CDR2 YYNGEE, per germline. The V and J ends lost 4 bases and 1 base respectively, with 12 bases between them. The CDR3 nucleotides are TGTGCCAGCAGCTCCGTCGACAGGAGCAATCAGCCCCAGCATTTT. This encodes CASSSVDRSNQPQHF. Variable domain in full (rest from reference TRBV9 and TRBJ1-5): DSGVTQTPKHLITATGQRVTLRCSPRSGDLSVYWYQQSLDQGLQFLIQYYNGEERAKGNILERFSAQQFPDLHSELNLSSLELGDSALYFCASSSVDRSNQPQHFGDGTRLSIL.

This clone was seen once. This chain's CDR3 is CASSQQGAGANVLTF. CDR3 nucleotides: TGCGCCAGCAGCCAACAGGGCGCCGGGGCCAACGTCCTGACTTTC. V usage is TRBV4-3 and J usage is TRBJ2-6; maybe TRBD1 (5 bases). This CDR3 contains 15 residues. Germline CDR1 is LGHNA and CDR2 is YSLEER. Trimming stripped 2 bases from V and 4 bases from J, with 9 bases between.

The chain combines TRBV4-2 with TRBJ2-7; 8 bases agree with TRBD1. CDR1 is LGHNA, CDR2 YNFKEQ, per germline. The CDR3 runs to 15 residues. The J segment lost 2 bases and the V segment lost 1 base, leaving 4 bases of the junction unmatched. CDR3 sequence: CASSQGQGFPYEQYF. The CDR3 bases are TGTGCCAGCAGCCAAGGACAGGGGTTCCCCTACGAGCAGTACTTC.

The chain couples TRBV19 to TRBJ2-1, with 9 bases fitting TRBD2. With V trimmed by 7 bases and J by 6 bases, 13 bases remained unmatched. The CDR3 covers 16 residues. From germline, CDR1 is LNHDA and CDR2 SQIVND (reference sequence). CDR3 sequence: CASTRTGLASLNEQFF. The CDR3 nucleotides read TGTGCCAGTACAAGGACGGGACTAGCTTCGCTCAATGAGCAGTTCTTC.

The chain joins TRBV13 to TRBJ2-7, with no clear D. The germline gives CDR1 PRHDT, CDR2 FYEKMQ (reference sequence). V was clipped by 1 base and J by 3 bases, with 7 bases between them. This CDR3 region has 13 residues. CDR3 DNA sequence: TGTGCCAGCAGCTTAGCCGCTAACTACGAGCAGTACTTC. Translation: CASSLAANYEQYF.

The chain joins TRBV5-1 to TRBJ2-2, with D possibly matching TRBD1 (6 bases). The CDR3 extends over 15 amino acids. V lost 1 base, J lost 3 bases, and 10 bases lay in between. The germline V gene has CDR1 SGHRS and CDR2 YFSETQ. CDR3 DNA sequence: TGCGCCAGCAGCTTGTGGGGGCAGGACACCGGGGAGCTGTTTTTT. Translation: CASSLWGQDTGELFF.

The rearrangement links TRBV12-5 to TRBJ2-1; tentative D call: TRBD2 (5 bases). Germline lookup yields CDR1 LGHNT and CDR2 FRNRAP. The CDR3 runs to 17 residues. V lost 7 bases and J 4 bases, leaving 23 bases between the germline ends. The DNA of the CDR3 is TGTGCTAGTGCTGAGTTCGGGATAGTAGTGGAGTACAATGAGCAGTTCTTC. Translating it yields CASAEFGIVVEYNEQFF.

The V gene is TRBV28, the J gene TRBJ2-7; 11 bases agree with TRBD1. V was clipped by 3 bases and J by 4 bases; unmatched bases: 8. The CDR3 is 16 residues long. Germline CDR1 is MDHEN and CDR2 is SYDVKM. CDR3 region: CASSFLGQGASYEQYF. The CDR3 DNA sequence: TGTGCCAGCAGTTTCCTAGGACAGGGGGCTTCATACGAGCAGTACTTC.

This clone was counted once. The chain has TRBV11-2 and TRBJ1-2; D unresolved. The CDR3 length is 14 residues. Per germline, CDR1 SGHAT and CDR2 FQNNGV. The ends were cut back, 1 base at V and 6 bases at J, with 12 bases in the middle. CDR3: CASSLAPGGHGYTF. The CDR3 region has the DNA TGTGCCAGCAGCTTAGCACCGGGAGGTCATGGCTACACCTTC.

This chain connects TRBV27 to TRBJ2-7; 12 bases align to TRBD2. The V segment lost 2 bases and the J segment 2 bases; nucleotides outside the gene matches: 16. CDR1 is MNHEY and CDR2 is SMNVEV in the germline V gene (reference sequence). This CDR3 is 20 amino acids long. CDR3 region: CASSLPLFVGLAGKTYEQYF. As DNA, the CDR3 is TGTGCCAGCAGTTTACCGTTATTTGTAGGACTAGCGGGAAAAACCTACGAGCAGTACTTC.

CDR3 sequence (DNA): TGTGCCAGCTTTACTAGCGGAAGCACAGATACGCAGTATTTT. Its protein product is CASFTSGSTDTQYF. The J gene is TRBJ2-3, the V gene TRBV28; 8 nucleotides line up with TRBD2. Looked up from germline, CDR1 is MDHEN and CDR2 is SYDVKM. V shed 8 bases and J 0 bases; nucleotides not matched to a gene: 4. The CDR3 spans 14 residues.

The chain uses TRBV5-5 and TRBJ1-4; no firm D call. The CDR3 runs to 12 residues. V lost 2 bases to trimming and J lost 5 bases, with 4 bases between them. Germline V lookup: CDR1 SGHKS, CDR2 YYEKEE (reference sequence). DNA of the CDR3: TGTGCCAGCAGCTTCCTCAATGAAAAACTGTTTTTT. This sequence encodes CASSFLNEKLFF.